Below, 20 T cell receptor beta chains from the same sample are listed, as sequenced in a study of identical twins. TCRdb re-called the 5' RACE reads through MiXCR, storing one row per CDR3 protein. The sample records 650,000 to 750,000 distinct CDR3 sequences, roughly 20% being singletons. The same sample was also studied in work on T cells expressing NK-cell markers.

The sequencing sample was made of PBMCs. Every receptor here comes from a woman under 30 in good health.

The sample holds a few counts of this clonotype. CDR3 DNA: TGTGCCAGCAGCGCCGGGAGCCGGGCCTCCTACGAGCAGTACTTC. Its translation is CASSAGSRASYEQYF. V is TRBV7-9 and J is TRBJ2-7; possibly TRBD2 for D (6 bases). Germline CDR1 SEHNR, CDR2 FQNEAQ (reference sequence). This CDR3 is 15 amino acids long. Trimming pared 5 bases from V and 0 bases from J, leaving 14 bases between.

This clonotype showed up many times. The V call is TRBV5-4, the J call TRBJ2-7, with a possible D match to TRBD1 (6 bases). The germline V gene has CDR1 SGHNT and CDR2 YYREEE (reference sequence). The CDR3 length is 16 residues. V dropped 6 bases and J dropped 2 bases, with 21 bases sitting between them. CDR3 region: CASNNEGHQITYEQYF. The CDR3 nucleotides read TGTGCCAGCAACAACGAGGGACACCAGATAACCTACGAGCAGTACTTC.

This clonotype was observed a handful of times. The chain recombines TRBV6-2 or TRBV6-3 with TRBJ2-1; D is unclear. The CDR3 extends over 13 amino acids. Germline V CDR1 and CDR2: MNHEY, SVGEGT. Trimming removed 0 bases at V and 8 bases at J, with 8 bases between. The DNA for the CDR3 is TGTGCCAGCAGTTACTCCAGGATGGATGAGCAGTTCTTC. Its translation: CASSYSRMDEQFF.

In this sample, this clonotype turned up once. V gene TRBV5-1 combines with J gene TRBJ2-4; D remains unclear. This CDR3 comprises 13 residues. Trimming shortened V by 8 bases and J by 0 bases, and 9 bases separated the two germline ends. Per the germline V gene, CDR1 is SGHRS and CDR2 is YFSETQ. For the CDR3, the DNA is TGCGCCAGGCCGGACCCAGCCAAAAACATTCAGTACTTC. Residues: CARPDPAKNIQYF.

This chain connects TRBV5-6 to TRBJ1-6; tentatively, D is TRBD1 (5 bases). Trimming left V 5 bases short and J 8 bases short, with 14 bases between. This CDR3 has 14 residues. CDR1 and CDR2 (germline): SGHDT, YYEEEE. The DNA of the CDR3 is TGTGCCAGCAGTAAGGGGACTAATCATTCACCCCTCCACTTT. It specifies CASSKGTNHSPLHF.

In its sample, this clonotype was seen many times. The chain employs TRBV10-3 and TRBJ2-1, with TRBD2 identical over 8 bases. The germline CDR1 and CDR2 sequences are ENHRY and SYGVKD. The V gene end was trimmed by 6 bases and the J gene end by 0 bases; junction bases not matched to a gene: 7. The CDR3 totals 16 residues. CDR3: CAIRNTGGSSYNEQFF. CDR3 coding DNA: TGTGCCATCAGAAATACGGGGGGGAGCTCCTACAATGAGCAGTTCTTC.

V gene TRBV11-2 combines with J gene TRBJ2-1, with TRBD2 matching 9 bases. Germline values: CDR1 SGHAT, CDR2 FQNNGV. The J segment lost 0 bases and the V segment lost 5 bases, leaving 5 bases of the junction unmatched. This CDR3 is built from 16 residues. CDR3: CASSVSGRNSYNEQFF. The CDR3 region has the DNA TGTGCCAGCAGCGTTAGCGGGAGAAACTCCTACAATGAGCAGTTCTTC.

This clonotype was seen more than once but under ten times. The chain is built from TRBV7-9 and TRBJ1-4; 11 nucleotides line up with TRBD1. This CDR3 has 16 amino acids. The germline V gene has CDR1 SEHNR and CDR2 FQNEAQ (reference sequence). The ends lost 5 bases at V and 0 bases at J; junction bases unmatched: 2. The CDR3 bases are TGTGCCAGCAGCGGGGACAGGGGGTCAACTAATGAAAAACTGTTTTTT. It encodes CASSGDRGSTNEKLFF.

This clonotype has only a few counts. The chain uses TRBV25-1 and TRBJ2-3, with 7 bases matching TRBD2. This CDR3 region has 14 residues. Germline CDR1 is MGHDK and CDR2 is SYGVNS. Germline trimming cut 3 bases from V and 3 bases from J; bases unmatched to any gene: 3. The CDR3 sequence is CASSDSGRTDTQYF. Written as DNA, the CDR3 is TGTGCCAGCAGTGATAGCGGGCGTACAGATACGCAGTATTTT.

The chain recombines TRBV19 with TRBJ1-5; 10 bases fit TRBD1. Trimming removed 6 bases from V and 7 bases from J; junction bases left unmatched: 9. The CDR3 runs 15 residues. Germline V gives CDR1 LNHDA, CDR2 SQIVND (reference sequence). DNA of the CDR3: TGTGCCAGTAGGCCCGGGACAGGGGTAGGCCAGCCCCAGCATTTT. Translating gives CASRPGTGVGQPQHF.

This clonotype was picked up a small number of times. The chain employs TRBV7-9 and TRBJ2-1, with 10 bases lining up with TRBD2. The CDR3 spans 15 residues. Germline assignment: CDR1 SEHNR and CDR2 FQNEAQ (reference sequence). Trimming at V came to 10 bases and at J to 0 bases, leaving 6 bases not matched to a gene. The chain's CDR3 is CATESGGVSYNEQFF. DNA for the CDR3: TGTGCCACCGAAAGCGGGGGGGTCTCCTACAATGAGCAGTTCTTC.

In this sample, this clonotype turned up a few times. This chain connects TRBV20-1 to TRBJ2-7; 8 bases are shared with TRBD1. Losses at the gene ends were 5 bases for V and 7 bases for J; bases not matched to a gene: 16. Germline V gene data show CDR1 as DFQATT and CDR2 as SNEGSKA (reference sequence). CDR3 size: 15 residues. The CDR3 DNA follows: TGCAGTGCTGGAAACTCACAGGGGGTGATGGGGGAGCAGTACTTC. This translates into CSAGNSQGVMGEQYF.

A few counts support this clonotype. The V call is TRBV6-1, the J call TRBJ2-1; 14 nucleotides match TRBD2. Trimming took 9 bases from V and 6 from J; bases not matched to a gene: 10. This CDR3 comprises 16 residues. CDR1 and CDR2 from the germline V gene are MNHNS and SASEGT. For the CDR3, the DNA is TGTGCCAGTCGACTAGCGGGAGGGGAATTTTCCAATGAGCAGTTCTTC. This encodes CASRLAGGEFSNEQFF.

This clonotype showed up just a few times. The CDR3 sequence: CASSPPLSGTASPYNEQFF. The CDR3 DNA reads TGTGCCAGCAGCCCACCGCTTAGCGGGACCGCTTCACCCTACAATGAGCAGTTCTTC. V is TRBV11-1 and J is TRBJ2-1, with 8 nucleotides matching TRBD2. With 5 bases clipped from V and 2 bases from J, the junction kept 17 bases outside the gene matches. This CDR3 has 19 amino acids. The germline V gene has CDR1 SGHAT and CDR2 FQDESV (reference sequence).

CDR3 loop: CATSYFELSNEQFF. The CDR3 nucleotides are TGTGCCACCAGTTACTTCGAGCTAAGCAATGAGCAGTTCTTC. The gene calls are TRBV15 and TRBJ2-1, with D unresolved. Trimming removed 6 bases from V and 6 bases from J, with 15 bases in between. CDR3 size: 14 residues. Germline V CDR1 and CDR2: LNHNV, YYDKDF (reference sequence).

The chain combines TRBV5-1 with TRBJ2-7, with 9 bases matching TRBD2. The CDR3 has 16 amino acids. CDR1 is SGHRS and CDR2 is YFSETQ in the germline V gene. Losses at the gene ends were 0 bases for V and 1 base for J; bases not matched to a gene: 5. Written as DNA, the CDR3 is TGCGCCAGCAGCTTGGTTGCTAGCGGGGTGTCCTACGAGCAGTACTTC. Translating it yields CASSLVASGVSYEQYF. The variable domain in full, with the rest retrieved from reference TRBV5-1 and TRBJ2-7, is KAGVTQTPRYLIKTRGQQVTLSCSPISGHRSVSWYQQTPGQGLQFLFEYFSETQRNKGNFPGRFSGRQFSNSRSEMNVSTLELGDSALYLCASSLVASGVSYEQYFGPGTRLTVT.

This clonotype was picked up a small number of times. This sequence may be a read error, since a much larger clone differs from it by one base. V gene TRBV7-2 combines with J gene TRBJ2-3, with a possible D match to TRBD2 (6 bases). The germline gives CDR1 SGHTA, CDR2 FQGNSA. There are 13 residues in the CDR3. V lost 2 bases to trimming and J lost 5 bases, with 8 bases between them. The CDR3 sequence: CASSLWEVDTQYF. The CDR3 DNA sequence: TGTGCCAGCAGCTTATGGGAGGTAGATACGCAGTATTTT.

This clonotype was seen repeatedly, ten times or more. This chain uses TRBV7-9 with TRBJ2-2; D is unclear. This CDR3 spans 14 amino acids. Germline CDR1 is SEHNR and CDR2 is FQNEAQ (reference sequence). The ends were cut back, 2 bases at V and 2 bases at J, with 6 bases in the middle. Here the CDR3 reads CASSLRVNTGELFF. The CDR3 coding sequence is TGTGCCAGCAGCTTAAGAGTAAACACCGGGGAGCTGTTTTTT.

The CDR3 region has the DNA TGTGCCATCAGTGAGCCGGAAGCGGCGCGGGAGACCCAGTACTTC. It specifies CAISEPEAARETQYF. The genes are TRBV10-3 and TRBJ2-5; perhaps TRBD2 as D (5 bases). Trimming removed 2 bases at V and 5 bases at J, with 15 bases between. This CDR3 is 15 amino acids long. Germline V lookup: CDR1 ENHRY, CDR2 SYGVKD.

This chain uses TRBV15 with TRBJ1-1; D gene ambiguous. This CDR3 comprises 13 residues. The V end lost 4 bases, the J end lost 3 bases, and 9 bases lay between the germline ends. Germline-derived CDR1 and CDR2 are LNHNV and YYDKDF (reference sequence). The CDR3, as DNA: TGTGCCACCAGCACGATGACCGACACTGAAGCTTTCTTT. Translating gives CATSTMTDTEAFF.